The entry below describes one T cell receptor beta chain. The V gene's germline CDR1 is MGHRA and CDR2 YSYEKL. V was cut by 2 bases and J by 1 base, with 14 bases left in between. The CDR3 contains 16 residues. Sequenced by immunoSEQ multiplex PCR; TCRdb stores in-frame clones only, minus some. The sample has about 79,000 clones; approximately 91% are singletons. This sample is drawn from a study of OX40 agonist ivuxolimab in advanced cancers. On cycle 4 day 1 and cycle 7 day 1, as well as at baseline, blood was sampled. The V gene is TRBV4-1, the J gene TRBJ1-1, with D possibly TRBD1 on 6 matching bases. This TCR came from an adult with an advanced solid tumor such as melanoma, head and neck, liver or kidney cancer. Material: CD4+ or CD8+ T cells sorted from blood, obtained in a trial of the OX40 agonist ivuxolimab. The CDR3 loop is CASSQPYGTSNTEAFF. CDR3 DNA sequence: TGCGCCAGCAGCCAACCTTATGGGACATCGAACACTGAAGCTTTCTTT.